This T cell receptor (beta chain) was retrieved from a study of cytomegalovirus exposure and HLA in healthy donors. This PCR relied on a set of 60 Vbeta primers and 13 Jbeta primers. Clones were sequenced by immunoSEQ multiplex PCR, and TCRdb holds only the in-frame ones, with some missing. Of over 150,000 clones detected, about 73% appear once; the ten largest clones hold roughly 13%. Sampled while nominally healthy, donors likely had unrecorded immune exposures. CDR3 length: 16 amino acids. The germline V gene has CDR1 MDHEN and CDR2 SYDVKM. After removal of 3 bases from V and 5 bases from J, the junction contained 5 bases not matched to a gene.

The specimen sequenced was PBMCs. The rearrangement joins TRBV28 to TRBJ2-7; 15 bases align to TRBD2. This sequence originates from a woman in her fifties or sixties in good health and CMV-seropositive. The CDR3 region is CASSLGGLAGGDEQYF. The CDR3 DNA is TGTGCCAGCAGTTTGGGTGGACTAGCGGGGGGGGACGAGCAGTACTTC.